These T cell receptor beta chains were read from a single sample in a study of shared clonotypes between healthy human individuals. Data came from immunoSEQ multiplex PCR; TCRdb stores just in-frame clones and leaves some out. The repertoire holds under 1 million clones, with about 97% as singletons. Sequences were obtained from naive CD8+ T cells sorted from blood. The receptors stem from a man aged 25-45 years in good health. The CDR3 runs from the conserved cysteine through the conserved F or W. D genes are given only for firm matches. For some rows the clone size is stated as once, few or many, or as a class when expanded; others skip it.

clone_size d_call j_call v_call cdr3_nt cdr3_aa
NA NA TRBJ1-5 TRBV19 TGTGCCAGTAGTATATTTGTTCACCAAAATCAGCCCCAGCATTTT CASSIFVHQNQPQHF
NA NA TRBJ2-5 TRBV7-9 TGTGCCAGCAGTTGGGGGGAGACCCAGTACTTC CASSWGETQYF
NA NA TRBJ2-1 TRBV9 TGTGCCAGCAGCGTAGAAGGGAATGAGCAGTTCTTC CASSVEGNEQFF
NA TRBD1 TRBJ2-7 TRBV7-9 TGTGCCAGCAGCTTAGCCCCCGGACAGGGGTACGAGCAGTACTTC CASSLAPGQGYEQYF
NA NA TRBJ1-1 TRBV2 TGTGCCAGCAGTGTAGGTCAGTTAGTGAACACTGAAGCTTTCTTT CASSVGQLVNTEAFF
NA NA TRBJ2-1 TRBV7-2 TGTGCCAGCAAGCAAGGCTTCGGGTACAATGAGCAGTTCTTC CASKQGFGYNEQFF
NA NA TRBJ1-1 TRBV29-1 TGCAGCGTTGTCCAGGGGAACACTGAAGCTTTCTTT CSVVQGNTEAFF
NA TRBD2 TRBJ2-3 TRBV4-1 TGCGCCAGCAGCCAAGATATTAGCGGGTTAAGCACAGATACGCAGTATTTT CASSQDISGLSTDTQYF
once NA TRBJ2-2 TRBV27 TGTGCCAGCAGTTTAGGGTGGTCCGGGGAGCTGTTTTTT CASSLGWSGELFF
NA TRBD1 TRBJ2-6 TRBV9 TGTGCCAGCAGCGAAAATTGGACAGGAGAACGCTCTGGGGCCAACGTCCTGACTTTC CASSENWTGERSGANVLTF
NA NA TRBJ2-2 TRBV7-6 TGTGCCAGCCCCGCCGAGTCCGGGGAGCTGTTTTTT CASPAESGELFF
NA TRBD2 TRBJ2-5 TRBV5-1 TGCGCCAGCAGCTTCGGCGGGAGGGCTCAAGAGACCCAGTACTTC CASSFGGRAQETQYF
NA NA TRBJ2-1 TRBV19 TGTGCCAGTAGTACGGACATCTACAATGAGCAGTTCTTC CASSTDIYNEQFF